The clone carrying this TCR beta chain has more than one count but fewer than ten. In the original processing: By means of reference gene primer amplification, nucleated cell counts were estimated. Using immunoSEQ multiplex PCR, the repertoire was profiled, and TCRdb retains in-frame clones only, with some absent. From that table come the V and J calls and clone size; the DNA was used to work out D and trimming. The sample carries 80,000 to 100,000 clones, 65% to 90% recorded once. This specimen belongs to a study of blood T cell repertoires in COVID-19. The wider study: Sites in the United States, Italy and Spain provided acute and convalescent COVID-19 samples. PBMCs, B-cell-depleted T cells, or T cells provided the cDNA or gDNA that made up the material.

From germline, CDR1 is MNHEY and CDR2 SVGAGI. CDR3 length equals 15 residues. Trimming took 2 bases from V and 4 from J, leaving 12 bases between them. The material sequenced was peripheral blood. The V gene is TRBV6-5, the J gene TRBJ1-3; D possibly corresponds to TRBD1 (6 bases). The sequence came from a woman of 80 years or more with acute or convalescent COVID-19. The DNA of the CDR3 is TGTGCCAGCAGTTACAGGGGGTTGAGAGGAAACACCATATATTTT. Protein: CASSYRGLRGNTIYF.